Below are 19 T cell receptor beta chains sequenced from a single sample in a study of blood T cell repertoires in COVID-19. Here immunoSEQ multiplex PCR was the method, and the copy in TCRdb shows in-frame clones only, minus some. Of hundreds of thousands of clones in the sample, about 88% are singletons; the top ten hold 0.55% to 0.75%. Sequences were obtained from peripheral blood. The receptors here all came from a man aged 35 to 55 with acute or convalescent COVID-19.

The V and J genes are TRBV19 and TRBJ2-3; D not certain. This CDR3 is 13 amino acids long. Trimming took 5 bases from V and 7 from J, leaving 13 bases between them. Germline V gene data show CDR1 as LNHDA and CDR2 as SQIVND (reference sequence). CDR3 DNA: TGTGCCAGTAGTCCCCCCTCTACCTATACGCAGTATTTT. Protein product: CASSPPSTYTQYF.

J is TRBJ2-2 and V is TRBV28; D is ambiguous. Germline V gives CDR1 MDHEN, CDR2 SYDVKM. V dropped 2 bases and J dropped 5 bases, with 15 bases sitting between them. The CDR3 has 16 amino acids. CDR3 DNA sequence: TGTGCCAGCAGTTTAATCGGCAGGTTTCCTACCGGGGAGCTGTTTTTT. This gives the protein CASSLIGRFPTGELFF.

This chain connects TRBV3-1 (or the pseudogene TRBV3-2) to TRBJ1-4; tentative D call: TRBD1 (5 bases). V was clipped by 0 bases and J by 5 bases, with 13 bases between them. Per the germline V gene, CDR1 is LGHDT and CDR2 is YNNKEL (reference sequence). CDR3 length: 16 amino acids. CDR3 DNA sequence: TGTGCCAGCAGCCAAGATTCACGGGGGGAGAATGAAAAACTGTTTTTT. It translates to CASSQDSRGENEKLFF.

This clone was found many times. CDR3 amino acids: CSVDRIGNEQFF. CDR3 nucleotides: TGCAGCGTTGACAGGATAGGTAATGAGCAGTTCTTC. The V gene is TRBV29-1, the J gene TRBJ2-1; D is unclear. V lost 3 bases and J 7 bases, leaving 10 bases between the germline ends. CDR3 length: 12 residues. Germline V gives CDR1 SQVTM, CDR2 ANQGSEA.

The rearrangement joins TRBV7-2 to TRBJ1-6; D is perhaps TRBD1 (5 bases). The CDR3 loop spans 18 amino acids. Germline lookup yields CDR1 SGHTA and CDR2 FQGNSA. The V end was cut by 0 bases, the J end by 5 bases, with 17 bases between. CDR3 amino acids: CASSLAWGGSINNSPLHF. CDR3 coding DNA: TGTGCCAGCAGCTTAGCGTGGGGGGGGAGTATTAATAATTCACCCCTCCACTTT.

The chain employs TRBV28 and TRBJ1-1; 10 bases line up with TRBD1. V gave up 6 bases and J gave up 5 bases; unmatched junction bases: 6. Looked up from germline, CDR1 is MDHEN and CDR2 is SYDVKM. This CDR3 has 14 residues. Here the CDR3 reads CASRSGQGGTEAFF. In DNA, the CDR3 is TGTGCCAGCAGATCCGGACAGGGGGGGACTGAAGCTTTCTTT.

The chain joins TRBV2 to TRBJ2-7; a possible D gene is TRBD2 (5 bases). The CDR3 runs to 15 residues. Germline V gene lookup returns CDR1 SNHLY and CDR2 FYNNEI. Trimming removed 6 bases from V and 0 bases from J, with 15 bases in between. In DNA, the CDR3 is TGTGCCAGCAGAAAAAGTCTAGCAAGCTCCTACGAGCAGTACTTC. Encoded protein: CASRKSLASSYEQYF.

The chain joins TRBV4-2 to TRBJ2-7; D may be TRBD2 (7 bases). Trimming took off 1 base at V and 2 bases at J, with 18 bases between the two ends. Germline V gene data show CDR1 as LGHNA and CDR2 as YNFKEQ. This CDR3 is 17 amino acids long. For the CDR3, the DNA is TGTGCCAGCAGCCAAGGGGGGGGGCGGACAACAACCTACGAGCAGTACTTC. It is translated as CASSQGGGRTTTYEQYF.

This chain connects TRBV6-4 to TRBJ1-5; 9 bases fit TRBD1. The germline gives CDR1 MRHNA, CDR2 SNTAGT. The CDR3 totals 18 residues. V gave up 4 bases and J gave up 4 bases; unmatched junction bases: 14. The CDR3 loop is CASSGGRVPGQGNQPQHF. The DNA of the CDR3 is TGTGCCAGCAGTGGGGGAAGGGTTCCGGGACAGGGAAATCAGCCCCAGCATTTT.

The V gene is TRBV24-1, the J gene TRBJ2-1; D is possibly TRBD2 (5 bases). Per the germline V gene, CDR1 is KGHDR and CDR2 is SFDVKD. This CDR3 region has 18 residues. The V end was cut by 4 bases, the J end by 0 bases, with 18 bases between. The CDR3 loop is CATSDLDSHLSSYNEQFF. The CDR3 nucleotides are TGTGCCACCAGTGACCTGGACTCACACCTTAGCTCCTACAATGAGCAGTTCTTC.

In nucleotides, the CDR3 is TGCGCCAGCAGCCCGGATAAGGTAGGCGTATGGGCTTACGAGCAGTACTTC. Translation: CASSPDKVGVWAYEQYF. The chain links TRBV5-1 to TRBJ2-7; D is undetermined. The CDR3 extends over 17 amino acids. The V end was cut by 4 bases, the J end by 4 bases, with 24 bases between. The germline V gene has CDR1 SGHRS and CDR2 YFSETQ.

The chain combines TRBV12-3 or TRBV12-4 with TRBJ2-7; TRBD2 might be the D (5 bases). CDR3 size: 13 residues. V lost 6 bases and J lost 5, with 14 bases in between. The chain's CDR3 is CASRRGIEDEQYF. CDR3 nucleotide sequence: TGTGCCAGCAGAAGAGGGATTGAGGACGAGCAGTACTTC.

J is TRBJ2-2 and V is TRBV7-9, with D possibly matching TRBD2 (5 bases). Germline lookup yields CDR1 SEHNR and CDR2 FQNEAQ (reference sequence). The CDR3 totals 15 residues. Trimming took off 4 bases at V and 1 base at J, with 10 bases between the two ends. The chain's CDR3 is CASSSKGGNTGELFF. Here the CDR3 DNA reads TGTGCCAGCAGCTCAAAAGGAGGGAACACCGGGGAGCTGTTTTTT.

J is TRBJ2-2 and V is TRBV7-2; 8 bases fit TRBD2. There are 16 residues in the CDR3. The junction had 8 bases not matched to a gene; V was cut back by 5 bases and J by 3 bases. Germline CDR1 is SGHTA and CDR2 is FQGNSA. The CDR3 sequence: CASSPPGLVDTGELFF. In DNA form, the CDR3 reads TGTGCCAGCAGCCCCCCGGGACTAGTTGACACCGGGGAGCTGTTTTTT.

This clone came up once. The chain carries TRBV28 and TRBJ1-6, with D uncertain. Germline CDR1 MDHEN, CDR2 SYDVKM. Trimming left V 8 bases short and J 9 bases short, with 17 bases between. The CDR3 contains 14 residues. CDR3 DNA sequence: TGTGCCAGCTCCTACCGGGGATACTCTTCACCCCTCCACTTT. Its protein product is CASSYRGYSSPLHF.

This chain connects TRBV9 to TRBJ1-6; D is undetermined. Trimming took 0 bases from V and 8 from J, leaving 9 bases between them. The CDR3 is 14 residues long. Germline CDR1 and CDR2: SGDLS and YYNGEE. The CDR3 DNA reads as TGTGCCAGCAGCGTAGATCGAGGGCATTCACCCCTCCACTTT. Translation gives CASSVDRGHSPLHF.

CDR3 loop: CASSSGGLNEQYF. In nucleotides, the CDR3 is TGTGCCAGCTCATCAGGGGGCTTGAACGAGCAGTACTTC. The V call is TRBV18, the J call TRBJ2-7; 8 bases line up with TRBD1. From germline, CDR1 is KGHSH and CDR2 LQKENI. V lost 5 bases and J lost 5; bases outside the gene matches: 5. The CDR3 spans 13 residues.

The chain carries TRBV24-1 and TRBJ2-2; the match to TRBD2 covers 11 bases. Unmatched junction bases numbered 2, after V lost 0 bases and J lost 6 bases. Germline CDR1 KGHDR, CDR2 SFDVKD. The CDR3 is 16 amino acids. CDR3 amino acids: CATSDLEGLAAGELFF. CDR3 DNA sequence: TGTGCCACCAGTGATTTGGAGGGACTAGCGGCCGGGGAGCTGTTTTTT.

The chain employs TRBV7-8 and TRBJ2-7; 9 positions match TRBD1. Looked up from germline, CDR1 is SGHVS and CDR2 is FQNEAQ. V shed 4 bases, J shed 0 bases, and the junction held 1 base outside the gene matches. The CDR3 runs 14 residues. The CDR3 DNA reads TGTGCCAGCAGCTGGGACAGGGCCTCCTACGAGCAGTACTTC. It codes for CASSWDRASYEQYF.